This T cell receptor beta chain was obtained from a study of cytomegalovirus exposure and HLA in healthy donors. In the PCR, 60 Vbeta and 13 Jbeta primers were used. Measured with immunoSEQ multiplex PCR; TCRdb has only the in-frame clones, and not every one. The table lists tens of thousands of clones, 70% to 90% of them singletons. The study, taken as a whole, reports: Owing to their indistinguishability, certain V segments, notably TRBV6-2 and TRBV6-3, were excluded. As was reported, the classifier diagnosed cytomegalovirus status with high specificity and sensitivity. With later analysis, a missense DCLRE1C variant became linked to TCR beta V- and J-gene trimming. Researchers reported that a few CMV-associated chains were confirmed in vitro as CMV antigen-specific.

CDR1 KGHSH and CDR2 LQKENI come from the germline V gene. Between the trimmed V and J ends, which lost 1 base and 2 bases, there was a span of 9 bases. This CDR3 spans 15 amino acids. On this clone: Its target is unknown.

The sample was PBMCs. The clonotype comes from a woman aged 25 to 45 in good health and CMV-seronegative. This chain links TRBV18 with TRBJ1-5; TRBD1 is a possible D gene (5 bases). CDR3 loop: CASSPQPQGNQPQHF. Written as DNA, the CDR3 is TGTGCCAGCTCACCACAGCCACAGGGCAATCAGCCCCAGCATTTT.